One sample yielded the 13 T cell receptor beta chains listed below, sequenced in a study of T cell clones after liver transplantation. Assay used: immunoSEQ multiplex PCR; TCRdb lists only in-frame clones, some missing. This table has 20,000 to 30,000 clones, roughly 69% appearing once. The material was CD4+ T cells from blood, obtained before liver transplant. These receptors came from a human donor who received a liver transplant.

This clone was found once. CDR3 sequence reads: CASSFTASSGANVLTF. The CDR3 DNA is TGCGCCAGCAGCTTTACGGCCAGCTCTGGGGCCAACGTCCTGACTTTC. The chain couples TRBV5-1 to TRBJ2-6; D is ambiguous. CDR1 is SGHRS and CDR2 is YFSETQ in the germline V gene. With 2 bases removed from V and 0 bases from J, the gap between germline ends came to 9 bases. CDR3 size: 16 residues.

The J gene is TRBJ1-4, the V gene TRBV5-1; 8 bases are a match to TRBD1. CDR1 and CDR2 (germline): SGHRS, YFSETQ. V dropped 0 bases and J dropped 11; count of bases not matched to a gene: 9. The CDR3 spans 15 residues. The DNA for the CDR3 is TGCGCCAGCAGCTTGGCAGGGGGCCCGAATGCCAAACTGTTTTTT. Translation gives CASSLAGGPNAKLFF.

This clone is judged medium-sized (0.01 to 0.1%). This rearrangement joins TRBV5-1 to TRBJ1-6, with a possible D match to TRBD1 (6 bases). CDR1 SGHRS and CDR2 YFSETQ come from the germline V gene. V lost 4 bases and J 10 bases, leaving 15 bases between the germline ends. This CDR3 contains 14 residues. The CDR3 nucleotides are TGCGCCAGCAGCCCTGGGGGGGGGCAGTCACCCCTCCACTTT. Translation gives CASSPGGGQSPLHF.

The chain uses TRBV7-9 and TRBJ1-1; 11 bases line up with TRBD1. Germline CDR1 is SEHNR and CDR2 is FQNEAQ (reference sequence). There are 13 residues in the CDR3. The V segment lost 4 bases and the J segment 10 bases; nucleotides outside the gene matches: 5. The CDR3 DNA sequence: TGTGCCAGCAGCTCGGGACAGGGGGTCGGAGCTTTCTTT. It codes for CASSSGQGVGAFF.

The count of this clone is one. This chain connects TRBV6-6 to TRBJ1-1; D ambiguous. V was clipped by 0 bases and J by 5 bases, with 4 bases between them. Germline V lookup: CDR1 MNHNY, CDR2 SVGAGI (reference sequence). The CDR3 runs 12 residues. The CDR3 sequence: CASSYSETEAFF. CDR3 bases: TGTGCCAGCAGTTACTCGGAAACTGAAGCTTTCTTT.

This clone was seen once. The rearrangement joins TRBV7-9 to TRBJ1-2; D unclear. V was cut by 4 bases and J by 8 bases, with 8 bases left in between. Per germline, CDR1 SEHNR and CDR2 FQNEAQ (reference sequence). This CDR3 comprises 11 residues. The CDR3 is CASSSAHGYTF. Written as DNA, the CDR3 is TGTGCCAGCAGCTCCGCCCACGGCTACACCTTC.

This sequence joins TRBV6-5 and TRBJ1-1, with TRBD1 matching over 9 bases. Trimming at V came to 5 bases and at J to 3 bases, leaving 7 bases not matched to a gene. Germline loops: CDR1 MNHEY, CDR2 SVGAGI. This CDR3 has 15 residues. The CDR3 spells CASSKGDRVHTEAFF. CDR3 DNA: TGTGCCAGCAGTAAGGGGGACAGGGTTCACACTGAAGCTTTCTTT.

This clone was recorded a few times. The chain recombines TRBV19 with TRBJ1-4; D gene unclear. The CDR3 consists of 16 residues. V dropped 1 base and J dropped 2 bases, with 11 bases sitting between them. Germline V gene data show CDR1 as LNHDA and CDR2 as SQIVND (reference sequence). As DNA, the CDR3 is TGTGCCAGTAGTATAGGTGGGAGGCGGACTAATGAAAAACTGTTTTTT. Translated, it gives CASSIGGRRTNEKLFF.

The chain links TRBV27 to TRBJ1-5; unclear D gene. This CDR3 spans 19 amino acids. With 3 bases removed from V and 0 bases from J, the gap between germline ends came to 21 bases. Germline V CDR1 and CDR2: MNHEY, SMNVEV (reference sequence). The CDR3, as DNA: TGTGCCAGCAGTTTTTTGGCCCCTCATGGGCAATATAGCAATCAGCCCCAGCATTTT. Protein: CASSFLAPHGQYSNQPQHF.

The chain couples TRBV5-1 to TRBJ2-1; no clear D. The CDR3 contains 12 residues. Germline assignment: CDR1 SGHRS and CDR2 YFSETQ. The V end lost 0 bases, the J end lost 6 bases, and 4 bases lay between the germline ends. In DNA form, the CDR3 reads TGCGCCAGCAGCTTGGGAAGCAATGAGCAGTTCTTC. This gives the protein CASSLGSNEQFF.

In this sample, this clone turned up a few times. The chain joins TRBV7-2 to TRBJ2-4; 8 bases align to TRBD2. The germline CDR1 and CDR2 sequences are SGHTA and FQGNSA. V lost 5 bases and J lost 3; bases outside the gene matches: 9. The length of the CDR3 is 16 residues. CDR3 amino acids: CASSPKAGAGKNIQYF. DNA for the CDR3: TGTGCCAGCAGCCCAAAAGCGGGAGCTGGCAAAAACATTCAGTACTTC. Complete variable domain (other parts from reference TRBV7-2 and TRBJ2-4): GAGVSQSPSNKVTEKGKDVELRCDPISGHTALYWYRQSLGQGLEFLIYFQGNSAPDKSGLPSDRFSAERTGGSVSTLTIQRTQQEDSAVYLCASSPKAGAGKNIQYFGAGTRLSVL.

This clone occurred a few times. The chain uses TRBV5-1 and TRBJ1-2, with TRBD1 identical over 7 bases. This CDR3 region has 13 residues. V lost 5 bases, J lost 6 bases, and 7 bases stayed unmatched. Germline lookup yields CDR1 SGHRS and CDR2 YFSETQ. The CDR3 region is CASRHTGENGYTF. CDR3 bases: TGCGCCAGCAGACACACAGGGGAAAATGGCTACACCTTC. The full variable domain, completed using reference TRBV5-1 and TRBJ1-2, is KAGVTQTPRYLIKTRGQQVTLSCSPISGHRSVSWYQQTPGQGLQFLFEYFSETQRNKGNFPGRFSGRQFSNSRSEMNVSTLELGDSALYLCASRHTGENGYTFGSGTRLTVV.

This clone has more than one count but fewer than ten. The gene calls are TRBV27 and TRBJ1-2; D uncertain. CDR3 length: 13 residues. V dropped 3 bases and J dropped 7 bases, with 12 bases sitting between them. The germline V gene has CDR1 MNHEY and CDR2 SMNVEV (reference sequence). The CDR3 loop is CASSLSPWGGYTF. CDR3 DNA: TGTGCCAGCAGTTTGAGTCCCTGGGGTGGCTACACCTTC.